Shown below are 19 T cell receptor beta chains from a single sample sequenced in a study of long-term antiretroviral therapy in people with HIV. Version v3.0 of the immunoSEQ assay was performed at survey level. Assay used: immunoSEQ multiplex PCR; TCRdb lists only in-frame clones, some missing. The table records around 15,000 clones, over 75% of them present only once. Sequences were derived from unsorted PBMCs, sampled 0.7 years before starting antiretroviral therapy. Receptors were obtained from a man aged 50-60 years with HIV.

This CDR3 is CASSNKTGYQPQHF. CDR3 DNA: TGTGCCAGCAGTAACAAGACAGGGTATCAGCCCCAGCATTTT. The rearrangement joins TRBV2 to TRBJ1-5, with TRBD1 matching 7 bases. The CDR3 is made up of 14 amino acids. The junction had 6 bases not matched to a gene; V was cut back by 5 bases and J by 5 bases. Looked up from germline, CDR1 is SNHLY and CDR2 is FYNNEI. The whole variable domain, remainder taken from reference TRBV2 and TRBJ1-5, is EPEVTQTPSHQVTQMGQEVILRCVPISNHLYFYWYRQILGQKVEFLVSFYNNEISEKSEIFDDQFSVERPDGSNFTLKIRSTKLEDSAMYFCASSNKTGYQPQHFGDGTRLSIL.

By share, this clone counts as large. The chain has TRBV9 and TRBJ2-5, with unresolved D. This CDR3 is built from 16 residues. The germline V gene has CDR1 SGDLS and CDR2 YYNGEE. Trimming stripped 0 bases from V and 4 bases from J, with 16 bases between. CDR3 sequence: CASSVVGDQYRETQYF. CDR3 nucleotide sequence: TGTGCCAGCAGCGTAGTAGGAGACCAATACCGAGAGACCCAGTACTTC. The full variable domain, with the rest looked up from reference TRBV9 and TRBJ2-5, is DSGVTQTPKHLITATGQRVTLRCSPRSGDLSVYWYQQSLDQGLQFLIQYYNGEERAKGNILERFSAQQFPDLHSELNLSSLELGDSALYFCASSVVGDQYRETQYFGPGTRLLVL.

The genes are TRBV23-1 and TRBJ1-2; unclear D gene. TRBV23-1 is given ORF status, its function remaining uncertain. Trimming removed 3 bases from V and 8 bases from J, with 10 bases in between. The CDR3 has 12 amino acids. This chain's CDR3 is CASSHRVQGYTF. As DNA, the CDR3 is TGCGCCAGCAGTCATAGGGTTCAAGGCTACACCTTC.

This clone was seen a few times. The chain links TRBV4-3 to TRBJ2-1; TRBD2 aligns across 7 bases. Germline values: CDR1 LGHNA, CDR2 YSLEER. The trim removed 1 base at V and 6 bases at J, leaving 15 bases unmatched. This CDR3 has 18 amino acids. The CDR3 sequence is CASSQVVIAGAPLNEQFF. CDR3 bases: TGCGCCAGCAGCCAAGTCGTAATTGCGGGAGCCCCTCTCAATGAGCAGTTCTTC.

The rearrangement joins TRBV7-9 to TRBJ1-1, with D possibly being TRBD1 (6 bases). The germline CDR1 and CDR2 sequences are SEHNR and FQNEAQ (reference sequence). V shed 4 bases and J shed 0 bases, with 18 bases lying between them. The length of the CDR3 is 17 residues. The CDR3 sequence: CASSWTASLEMNTEAFF. The CDR3 region has the DNA TGTGCCAGCAGCTGGACAGCTAGTCTAGAAATGAACACTGAAGCTTTCTTT.

In DNA form, the CDR3 reads TGTGCCAGCAGTGAAAATTTTGGGGCAGTAGGGGATGGCTACACCTTC. It translates to CASSENFGAVGDGYTF. The V gene is TRBV6-1, the J gene TRBJ1-2, with D perhaps matching TRBD1 (5 bases). The CDR3 spans 16 residues. CDR1 and CDR2 (germline): MNHNS, SASEGT. The V end lost 2 bases, the J end lost 6 bases, and 19 bases lay between the germline ends.

Written as DNA, the CDR3 is TGTGCCAGCAGCCGAGGGACGGAGAATCAGCCCCAGCATTTT. It encodes CASSRGTENQPQHF. The J gene is TRBJ1-5, the V gene TRBV6-6; D might be TRBD1 (5 bases). This CDR3 has 14 amino acids. Germline assignment: CDR1 MNHNY and CDR2 SVGAGI (reference sequence). V gave up 6 bases and J gave up 4 bases, with 13 bases separating them.

The V call is TRBV27, the J call TRBJ1-5; no definite D call. There are 14 residues in the CDR3. V gave up 3 bases and J gave up 6 bases, with 12 bases separating them. Looked up from germline, CDR1 is MNHEY and CDR2 is SMNVEV (reference sequence). This CDR3 reads CASSFARGSQPQHF. Here the CDR3 DNA reads TGTGCCAGCAGTTTTGCCCGGGGTAGTCAGCCCCAGCATTTT.

The chain joins TRBV19 to TRBJ2-7; 8 nucleotides align to TRBD2. The CDR3 contains 15 residues. Germline V gene data show CDR1 as LNHDA and CDR2 as SQIVND (reference sequence). With V trimmed by 7 bases and J by 4 bases, 12 bases remained unmatched. This CDR3 is CASTPSGRGFYEQYF. Here the CDR3 DNA reads TGTGCCAGTACACCCAGCGGGAGAGGTTTTTACGAGCAGTACTTC.

This chain's CDR3 is CASSPERGGWAEQYF. CDR3 sequence (DNA): TGTGCCAGCTCACCGGAGCGGGGAGGTTGGGCCGAGCAGTACTTC. The gene calls are TRBV18 and TRBJ2-7; TRBD2 matches 7 bases. V shed 3 bases, J shed 6 bases, and the junction held 11 bases outside the gene matches. Germline CDR1 is KGHSH and CDR2 is LQKENI. The CDR3 spans 15 residues.

V and J are TRBV10-3 and TRBJ1-6; TRBD1 matches 12 bases. Germline V gives CDR1 ENHRY, CDR2 SYGVKD. This CDR3 region has 17 residues. V shed 4 bases, J shed 10 bases, and the junction held 11 bases outside the gene matches. CDR3 amino acids: CAISGGAGQGALSPLHF. The DNA for the CDR3 is TGTGCCATCAGTGGAGGGGCGGGACAGGGGGCACTGTCACCCCTCCACTTT.

The chain combines TRBV6-6 with TRBJ2-1, with D unclear. Germline CDR1 is MNHNY and CDR2 is SVGAGI (reference sequence). Trimming took off 8 bases at V and 2 bases at J, with 10 bases between the two ends. The CDR3 extends over 13 amino acids. This chain's CDR3 is CASRGSTYNEQFF. The DNA for the CDR3 is TGTGCCAGCCGAGGTTCAACCTACAATGAGCAGTTCTTC.

The J gene is TRBJ1-2, the V gene TRBV7-8; D possibly corresponds to TRBD1 (6 bases). V was cut by 3 bases and J by 3 bases, with 11 bases left in between. The length of the CDR3 is 14 residues. The germline CDR1 and CDR2 sequences are SGHVS and FQNEAQ. The CDR3 DNA follows: TGTGCCAGCAGCTTCCGGGACACGTACTATGGCTACACCTTC. As protein: CASSFRDTYYGYTF. The variable domain in full, completed from reference TRBV7-8 and TRBJ1-2, reads GAGVSQSPRYKVAKRGQDVALRCDPISGHVSLFWYQQALGQGPEFLTYFQNEAQLDKSGLPSDRFFAERPEGSVSTLKIQRTQQEDSAVYLCASSFRDTYYGYTFGSGTRLTVV.

The rearrangement uses TRBV5-1 and TRBJ2-5; 9 nucleotides agree with TRBD1. The junction had 7 bases not matched to a gene; V was cut back by 6 bases and J by 1 base. CDR1 is SGHRS, CDR2 YFSETQ, per germline. This CDR3 comprises 15 residues. CDR3 DNA sequence: TGCGCCAGCACCGCAGACAGGGGGAGCCAAGAGACCCAGTACTTC. It is translated as CASTADRGSQETQYF.

The chain links TRBV6-5 to TRBJ1-1; D ambiguous. V was pared by 2 bases and J by 1 base, with 8 bases between. Per the germline V gene, CDR1 is MNHEY and CDR2 is SVGAGI. The CDR3 is 14 amino acids. The chain's CDR3 is CASSYVSRNTEAFF. CDR3 DNA: TGTGCCAGCAGTTACGTAAGTCGGAACACTGAAGCTTTCTTT.

This clone was observed a few times. This chain uses TRBV7-9 with TRBJ1-5, with D unresolved. The CDR3 totals 12 residues. Germline V lookup: CDR1 SEHNR, CDR2 FQNEAQ (reference sequence). With 3 bases removed from V and 3 bases from J, the gap between germline ends came to 3 bases. CDR3 sequence (DNA): TGTGCCAGCAGCTTCACCAATCAGCCCCAGCATTTT. Amino acids: CASSFTNQPQHF.

This chain joins TRBV7-9 and TRBJ1-2, with D perhaps matching TRBD1 (6 bases). CDR3 length equals 15 residues. Per the germline V gene, CDR1 is SEHNR and CDR2 is FQNEAQ (reference sequence). Trimming stripped 2 bases from V and 0 bases from J, with 10 bases between. This CDR3 reads CASSLMRGANYGYTF. CDR3 nucleotides: TGTGCCAGCAGCTTAATGAGGGGGGCTAACTATGGCTACACCTTC.

The CDR3 coding sequence is TGCGCCAGCAATAGGAGGGGACTAGCGGATCTGCAAGAGACCCAGTACTTC. Amino acids: CASNRRGLADLQETQYF. The gene calls are TRBV5-1 and TRBJ2-5, with TRBD2 identical over 11 bases. The CDR3 consists of 17 residues. Trimming cost V 6 bases and J 2 bases; bases outside gene matches: 12. The V gene's germline CDR1 is SGHRS and CDR2 YFSETQ.

V usage is TRBV7-2 and J usage is TRBJ2-1; tentative D call: TRBD2 (5 bases). The ends were cut back, 2 bases at V and 0 bases at J, with 8 bases in the middle. CDR3 length: 15 amino acids. Germline assignment: CDR1 SGHTA and CDR2 FQGNSA. This CDR3 is CASSLIASSYNEQFF. CDR3 DNA: TGTGCCAGCAGCTTAATAGCGAGCTCCTACAATGAGCAGTTCTTC.